This is a list of T cell receptor beta chains from one sample in a study of blood T cell repertoires in COVID-19. The protocol was immunoSEQ multiplex PCR, while the TCRdb copy is restricted to in-frame clones and leaves out a portion. Altogether about 27,000 clones are present, roughly 90% being singletons, with the ten largest covering approximately 15%. Sequenced material: peripheral blood. The receptors here all came from a human donor with active COVID-19. The donor label of this sample is uncertain. Each CDR3 is given with its conserved first and last residue. D genes are given only for firm matches. Clone size is shown for a subset of rows, as once, few, many or a class of expanded clone.

j_call v_call d_call clone_size cdr3_nt cdr3_aa
TRBJ2-1 TRBV27 - - TGTGCCAGCAGAGACAGCTACAATGAGCAGTTCTTC CASRDSYNEQFF
TRBJ2-5 TRBV20-1 - - TGCAGTGCCTCACCGGGGACCCAGTACTTC CSASPGTQYF
TRBJ1-3 TRBV3-1/TRBV3-2 - - TGTGCCAGCAGCCAAGCGCGTGGAAACACCATATATTTT CASSQARGNTIYF
TRBJ2-3 TRBV11-3 TRBD2 - TGTGCCAGCAGCCGCCGGACTAGCCCAGATACGCAGTATTTT CASSRRTSPDTQYF
TRBJ1-2 TRBV7-3 - - TGTGCCAGCAGTCTTACCCGGGATAACTTCTATGGCTACACCTTC CASSLTRDNFYGYTF
TRBJ2-3 TRBV19 - - TGTGCCACACACAGGGAAGGCACAGATACGCAGTATTTT CATHREGTDTQYF
TRBJ2-7 TRBV27 TRBD2 - TGTGCCAGCAGTTTAACGGGGGGTGACGAGCAGTACTTC CASSLTGGDEQYF
TRBJ1-4 TRBV3-1/TRBV3-2 TRBD1 - TGTGCCAGCAGCCAAGTGGACAGGGGGCGAGAAAAACTGTTTTTT CASSQVDRGREKLFF
TRBJ2-2 TRBV1 - - TGCACCAGCAGCCAAGTACTAGCGGGGGGCTCGAACACCGGGGAGCTGTTTTTT CTSSQVLAGGSNTGELFF
TRBJ1-2 TRBV3-1/TRBV3-2 - - TGTGCCAGCAGCCAAAGGGGAACGGCCAGTAACTATGGCTACACCTTC CASSQRGTASNYGYTF
TRBJ2-7 TRBV29-1 TRBD1 once TGCAGCGTTCAGGAACAGGGGATCTCCTACGAGCAGTACTTC CSVQEQGISYEQYF
TRBJ2-7 TRBV7-9 - - TGTGCCAGCAGTTCACTAGCCAGGGCCTACGAGCAGTACTTC CASSSLARAYEQYF
TRBJ2-2 TRBV27 TRBD2 - TGTGCCAGCAGTTTAAGGGTAGTAGCGGGAGACACCGGGGAGCTGTTTTTT CASSLRVVAGDTGELFF
TRBJ2-7 TRBV7-2 - - TGTGCCAGCAGCCTAAGCGGAGCCAGCTCCTACGAGCAGTACTTC CASSLSGASSYEQYF
TRBJ1-2 TRBV12-3/TRBV12-4 - - TGTGCCAGCACCACTGCGGGCTATGGCTACACCTTC CASTTAGYGYTF
TRBJ2-3 TRBV15 TRBD2 - TGTGCCACCAGCCCAGCGGGGGGGCTGAATACGCAGTATTTT CATSPAGGLNTQYF
TRBJ2-7 TRBV28 - - TGTGCCAGCAGTTCAAATTACGAGCAGTACTTC CASSSNYEQYF
TRBJ1-5 TRBV28 - - TGTGCCAGCAGTATACCGGGGGGCAATCAGCCCCAGCATTTT CASSIPGGNQPQHF
TRBJ2-1 TRBV19 TRBD2 - TGTGCCAGCACCGACCGCGGGAGCATCTATGAGCAGTTCTTC CASTDRGSIYEQFF
TRBJ2-7 TRBV11-2 TRBD2 - TGTGCCAGCAGCTTTAGCGGGAGGAAGTACGAGCAGTACTTC CASSFSGRKYEQYF
TRBJ2-1 TRBV19 TRBD2 - TGTGCCAGTAGTATAGGGGGGGGTGTAGTGAACAATGAGCAGTTCTTC CASSIGGGVVNNEQFF
TRBJ1-2 TRBV11-2 - - TGTGCCAGCAGCCTAAAACCAGGCTATGGCTACACCTTC CASSLKPGYGYTF
TRBJ2-7 TRBV9 TRBD2 - TGTGCCAGCAGCGTCGGAAGCGGGATAGACGAGCAGTACTTC CASSVGSGIDEQYF
TRBJ2-1 TRBV4-3 - - TGCGCCAGCAGCCAAAGATTTGCAAATAGGGGGAGTTACGCCTCCTACAATGAGCAGTTCTTC CASSQRFANRGSYASYNEQFF
TRBJ1-5 TRBV7-8 - - TGTGCCAGCAGCTTAGACCACAGGCAGGTGCCCAATCAGCCCCAGCATTTT CASSLDHRQVPNQPQHF
TRBJ2-5 TRBV6-5 - once TGTGCCAGCAGTTACACGGGAGAGACCCAGTACTTC CASSYTGETQYF